The clone carrying this T cell receptor beta chain showed up just a few times. This specimen comes from a study of T cell changes during pregnancy in multiple sclerosis. The data were produced by immunoSEQ multiplex PCR, yet TCRdb's version contains in-frame clones alone and is incomplete. In the table there are tens of thousands of clones, about 91% of which are singletons. This CDR3 comprises 13 residues. Germline V gene sequence: CDR1 SGDLS, CDR2 YYNGEE. The germline V and J ends were trimmed by 0 bases and 4 bases, with 5 bases remaining between them. The TCR was taken from a female donor with multiple sclerosis, enrolled in a pregnancy study. This chain connects TRBV9 to TRBJ1-3; D remains unclear. The sample in question was CD8+ T cells from peripheral blood mononuclear cells, obtained before pregnancy. CDR3 nucleotides: TGTGCCAGCAGCGTAGACAGCGGAAACACCATATATTTT. It is translated as CASSVDSGNTIYF.